This T cell receptor (beta chain) was sequenced during a study of T cell responses to AZD1222 COVID-19 vaccine. The study's findings and limits: Donors, mostly white British, included more females; clonal diversity was possibly underestimated. Reportedly, close to half of spike-specific TCRs are directed against unmutated variant regions. Repertoire sampling was restricted to post-peak T cell response timepoints. Vaccine-related CD4 TCRs covered spike, predominating at 160-218 and 743-854.

On this clone itself: Its antigen is as yet unknown.

Profiling relied on immunoSEQ multiplex PCR, and the TCRdb table lists in-frame clones only, not all of them. The data contain 200,000 to 250,000 clones, about 93% of them singletons. This receptor was taken from an adult in good health. Specimen: peripheral blood, collected on day 0 of MenACWY control vaccination.

CDR3 bases: TGCGCCAGCAGCTTGGGGCCTAGCGGAGCTACGGATGAGCAGTTCTTC. Amino acid sequence: CASSLGPSGATDEQFF. The chain recombines TRBV5-1 with TRBJ2-1; 7 bases line up with TRBD2. V was pared by 0 bases and J by 8 bases, with 11 bases of the junction left unmatched. Germline V gives CDR1 SGHRS, CDR2 YFSETQ. This CDR3 is 16 amino acids long.